This TCR beta chain was obtained from a study of T cell clonotyping in hematopoietic cell transplantation. Findings and limits, study-wide: Higher Inverse Simpson Index values in graft donor and pretransplant recipient predicted broader posttransplant TCR diversity.

Recipients were bled about 28 days pretransplant and at posttransplant days 30, 100, 180. This table comes from immunoSEQ multiplex PCR, and its TCRdb copy is limited to in-frame clones, with some not included. This sample has around 9,600 clones, with about 80% found just once. The CDR3 is 16 residues long. The J segment lost 2 bases and the V segment lost 4 bases, leaving 5 bases of the junction unmatched. Germline V gives CDR1 SNHLY, CDR2 FYNNEI. About this clone itself: Its antigen is not known.

This clonotype was obtained from a female patient aged 50-59 years who had an allogeneic stem cell transplant from a related donor, so the T cells may come from the graft donor. Some clones in this sample may be carry-over from other donors' samples. The gene calls are TRBV2 and TRBJ1-5; TRBD1 agrees at 10 bases. The material was peripheral blood mononuclear cells, obtained 180 days after allogeneic stem cell transplant. CDR3 DNA: TGTGCCAGCAGTGGGACAGGGGGTCGAGGCAATCAGCCCCAGCATTTT. This encodes CASSGTGGRGNQPQHF.